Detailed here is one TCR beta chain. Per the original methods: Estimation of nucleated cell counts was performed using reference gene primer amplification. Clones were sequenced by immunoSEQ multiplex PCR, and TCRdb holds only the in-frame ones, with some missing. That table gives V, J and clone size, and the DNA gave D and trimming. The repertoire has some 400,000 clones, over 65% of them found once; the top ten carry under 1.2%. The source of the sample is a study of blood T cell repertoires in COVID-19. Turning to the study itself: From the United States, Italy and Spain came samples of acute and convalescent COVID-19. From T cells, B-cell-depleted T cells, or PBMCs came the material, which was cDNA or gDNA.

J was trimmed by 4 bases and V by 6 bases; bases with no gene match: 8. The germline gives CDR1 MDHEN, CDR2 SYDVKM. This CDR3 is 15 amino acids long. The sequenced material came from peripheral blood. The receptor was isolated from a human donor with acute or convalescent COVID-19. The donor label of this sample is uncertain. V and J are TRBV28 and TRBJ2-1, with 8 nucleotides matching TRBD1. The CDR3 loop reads CASSPRTGQYNEQFF. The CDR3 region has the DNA TGTGCCAGCAGCCCCCGGACAGGGCAATACAATGAGCAGTTCTTC.